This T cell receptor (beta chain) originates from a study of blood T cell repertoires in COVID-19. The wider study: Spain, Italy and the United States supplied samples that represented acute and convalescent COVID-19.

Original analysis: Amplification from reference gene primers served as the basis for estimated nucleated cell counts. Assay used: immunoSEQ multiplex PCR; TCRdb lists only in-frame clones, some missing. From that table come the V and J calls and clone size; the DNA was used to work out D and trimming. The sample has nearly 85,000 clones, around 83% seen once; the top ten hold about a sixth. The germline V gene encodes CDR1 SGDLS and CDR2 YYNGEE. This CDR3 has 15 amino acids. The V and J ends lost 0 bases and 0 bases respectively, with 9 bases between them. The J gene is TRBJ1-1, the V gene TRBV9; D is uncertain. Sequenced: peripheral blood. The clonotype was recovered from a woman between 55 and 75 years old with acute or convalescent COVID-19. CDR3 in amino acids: CASSVEAGMNTEAFF. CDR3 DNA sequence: TGTGCCAGCAGCGTAGAGGCAGGCATGAACACTGAAGCTTTCTTT.